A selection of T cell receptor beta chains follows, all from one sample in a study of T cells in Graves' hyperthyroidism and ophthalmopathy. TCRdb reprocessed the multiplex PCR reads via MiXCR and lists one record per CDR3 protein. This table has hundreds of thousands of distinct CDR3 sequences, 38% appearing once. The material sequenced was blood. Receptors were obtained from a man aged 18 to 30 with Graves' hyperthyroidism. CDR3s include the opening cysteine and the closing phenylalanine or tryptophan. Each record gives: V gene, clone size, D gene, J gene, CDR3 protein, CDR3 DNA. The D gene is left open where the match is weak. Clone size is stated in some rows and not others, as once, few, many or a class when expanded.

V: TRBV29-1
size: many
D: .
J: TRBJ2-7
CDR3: CSVEDQTGRAYEQYF
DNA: TGCAGCGTTGAAGATCAGACAGGGAGGGCCTACGAGCAGTACTTC

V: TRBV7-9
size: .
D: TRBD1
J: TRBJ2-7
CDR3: CASSLSGTGISYEQYF
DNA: TGTGCCAGCAGCTTATCCGGGACAGGGATCTCCTACGAGCAGTACTTC

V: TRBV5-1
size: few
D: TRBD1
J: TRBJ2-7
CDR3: CASSIATGGAFYEQYF
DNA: TGCGCCAGCAGCATAGCCACAGGGGGTGCCTTCTACGAGCAGTACTTC

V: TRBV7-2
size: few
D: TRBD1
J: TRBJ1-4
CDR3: CASSSWDRGDEKLFF
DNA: TGTGCCAGCAGCTCTTGGGACAGGGGAGACGAAAAACTGTTTTTT

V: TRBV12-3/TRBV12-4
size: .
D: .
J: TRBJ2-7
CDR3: CASSGTGQYF
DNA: TGTGCCAGCTCTGGGACCGGGCAGTACTTC

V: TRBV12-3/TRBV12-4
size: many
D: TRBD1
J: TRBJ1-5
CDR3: CASSRTGVSAQHF
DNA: TGTGCCAGCAGTCGGACAGGGGTCTCAGCCCAGCATTTT

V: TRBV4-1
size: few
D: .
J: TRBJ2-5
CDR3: CASSQAPYGGETQYF
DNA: TGCGCCAGCAGCCAAGCCCCATACGGGGGAGAGACCCAGTACTTC

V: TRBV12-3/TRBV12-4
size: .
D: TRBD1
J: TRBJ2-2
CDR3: CASNGQVSPGELFF
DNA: TGTGCCAGCAACGGACAGGTTTCGCCCGGGGAGCTGTTTTTT

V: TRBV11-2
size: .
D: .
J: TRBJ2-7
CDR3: CASRPGLFPYEQYF
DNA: TGTGCCAGCAGACCGGGACTCTTCCCCTACGAGCAGTACTTC

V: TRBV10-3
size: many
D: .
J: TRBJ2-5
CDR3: CAIGADQETQYF
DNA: TGTGCCATCGGGGCCGACCAAGAGACCCAGTACTTC

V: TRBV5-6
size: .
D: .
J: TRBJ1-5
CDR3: CASSLDQGNQPQHF
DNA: TGTGCCAGCAGCTTGGACCAGGGAAATCAGCCCCAGCATTTT

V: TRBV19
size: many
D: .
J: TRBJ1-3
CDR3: CASSTPNTIYF
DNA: TGTGCCAGTAGTACGCCAAACACCATATATTTT

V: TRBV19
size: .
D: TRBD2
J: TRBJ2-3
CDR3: CASRRSEAAGIWDTQYF
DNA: TGTGCCAGTAGACGATCGGAAGCAGCGGGAATCTGGGATACGCAGTATTTT

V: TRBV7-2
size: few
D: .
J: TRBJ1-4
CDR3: CASSLYSGQKLFF
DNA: TGTGCCAGCAGCTTATATAGTGGGCAAAAACTGTTTTTT

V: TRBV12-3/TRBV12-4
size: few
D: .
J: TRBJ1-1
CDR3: CASSFRASTEAFF
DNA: TGTGCCAGCAGTTTCAGGGCGTCGACTGAAGCTTTCTTT

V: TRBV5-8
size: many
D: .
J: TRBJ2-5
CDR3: CASSGGQQETQYF
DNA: TGTGCCAGCAGCGGTGGACAGCAAGAGACCCAGTACTTC

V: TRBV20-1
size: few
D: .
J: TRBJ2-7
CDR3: CSASFRDSSYEQYF
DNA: TGCAGTGCTAGTTTCCGGGACTCCTCCTACGAGCAGTACTTC

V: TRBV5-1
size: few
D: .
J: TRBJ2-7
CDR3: CASSSPGVEQYF
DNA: TGCGCCAGCAGTTCTCCCGGGGTCGAGCAGTACTTC

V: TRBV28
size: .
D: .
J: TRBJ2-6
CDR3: CASSSLRGSGANVLTF
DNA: TGTGCCAGCAGTTCCCTAAGGGGCTCTGGGGCCAACGTCCTGACTTTC

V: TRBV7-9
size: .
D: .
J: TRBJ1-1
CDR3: CASSHSYGNTEAFF
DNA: TGTGCCAGCAGCCATAGTTACGGGAACACTGAAGCTTTCTTT

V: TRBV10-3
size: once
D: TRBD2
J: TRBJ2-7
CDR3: CAIGSGGTPYEQYF
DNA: TGTGCCATCGGGAGCGGGGGGACACCCTACGAGCAGTACTTC

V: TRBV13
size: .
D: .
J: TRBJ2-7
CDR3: CASSLAGVEYF
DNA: TGTGCCAGCAGCCTCGCAGGGGTCGAGTACTTC

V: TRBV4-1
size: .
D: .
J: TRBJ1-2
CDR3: CASSQGAEYGYTF
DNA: TGCGCCAGCAGCCAGGGGGCTGAATATGGCTACACCTTC

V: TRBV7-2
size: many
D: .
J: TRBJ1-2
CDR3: CASSQRAGLYGYTF
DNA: TGTGCCAGCAGCCAGAGAGCAGGGCTATATGGCTACACCTTC

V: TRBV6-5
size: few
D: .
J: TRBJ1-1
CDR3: CASSYSDRSLEAFF
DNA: TGTGCCAGCAGTTACTCTGACAGGTCCCTTGAAGCTTTCTTT

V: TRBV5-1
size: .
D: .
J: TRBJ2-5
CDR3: CASSFTEETQYF
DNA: TGCGCCAGCAGCTTTACTGAAGAGACCCAGTACTTC

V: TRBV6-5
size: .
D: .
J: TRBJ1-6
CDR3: CASSYSTELNSPLHF
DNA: TGTGCCAGCAGTTACTCGACGGAATTAAATTCACCCCTCCACTTT

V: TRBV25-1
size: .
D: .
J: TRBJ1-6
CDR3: CASSYLEDSPLHF
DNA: TGTGCCAGCAGTTACCTCGAGGATTCACCCCTCCACTTT

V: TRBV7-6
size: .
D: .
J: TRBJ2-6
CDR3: CASSQRTGANVLTF
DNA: TGTGCCAGCAGCCAGAGGACAGGGGCCAACGTCCTGACTTTC

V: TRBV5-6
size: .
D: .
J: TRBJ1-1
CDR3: CASSGIGTGGEAFF
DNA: TGTGCCAGCAGCGGTATCGGGACGGGCGGGGAAGCTTTCTTT

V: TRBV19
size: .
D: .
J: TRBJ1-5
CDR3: CARARGGSNQPQHF
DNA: TGTGCTAGAGCTCGGGGCGGAAGCAATCAGCCCCAGCATTTT

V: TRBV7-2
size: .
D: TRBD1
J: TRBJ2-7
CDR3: CASSPATGMSNEQYF
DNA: TGTGCCAGCAGCCCAGCGACAGGGATGTCCAACGAGCAGTACTTC

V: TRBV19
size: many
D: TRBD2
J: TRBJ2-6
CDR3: CASSMGGAGANVLTF
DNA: TGTGCCAGTAGTATGGGAGGGGCTGGGGCCAACGTCCTGACTTTC

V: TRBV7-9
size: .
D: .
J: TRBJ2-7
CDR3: CASSSPYTSEQCF
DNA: TGTGCCAGCAGTTCCCCCTACACGTCCGAGCAGTGCTTC

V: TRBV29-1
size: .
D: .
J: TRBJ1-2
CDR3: CSVGGLADEDGYTF
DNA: TGCAGCGTTGGAGGGTTAGCGGACGAAGATGGCTACACCTTC

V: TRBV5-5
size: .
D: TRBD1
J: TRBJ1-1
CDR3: CASPTGGIAEAFF
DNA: TGTGCCAGCCCGACAGGGGGCATCGCTGAAGCTTTCTTT

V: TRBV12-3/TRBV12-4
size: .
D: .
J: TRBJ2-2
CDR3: CASSSQGVRNTGELFF
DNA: TGTGCCAGCAGTTCTCAGGGTGTCAGAAACACCGGAGAGCTGTTTTTT

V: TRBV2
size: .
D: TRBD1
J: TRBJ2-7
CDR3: CASRRTGSISEQYF
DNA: TGTGCCAGCAGACGGACAGGTTCAATTTCGGAGCAGTACTTC

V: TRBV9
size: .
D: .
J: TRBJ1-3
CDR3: CASSMGGSGNTIYF
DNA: TGTGCCAGCAGCATGGGAGGCTCTGGAAACACCATATATTTT

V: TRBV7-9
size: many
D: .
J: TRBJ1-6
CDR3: CASSLGENSPLHF
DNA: TGTGCCAGCAGCTTAGGGGAGAATTCACCCCTCCACTTT

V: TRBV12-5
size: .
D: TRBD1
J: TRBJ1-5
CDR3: CASGLEDRGNQPQHF
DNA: TGTGCTAGTGGTTTAGAGGACAGGGGGAATCAGCCCCAGCATTTT

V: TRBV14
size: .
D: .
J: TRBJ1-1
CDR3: CASSQQGRTEAFF
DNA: TGTGCCAGCAGCCAACAGGGAAGGACTGAAGCTTTCTTT

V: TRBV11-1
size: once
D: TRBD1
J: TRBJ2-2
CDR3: CASSSDRRNTGELFF
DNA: TGTGCCAGCAGTTCGGACAGGCGGAACACCGGGGAGCTGTTTTTT

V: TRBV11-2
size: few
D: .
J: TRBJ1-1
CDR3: CASSPLPEIYVGPEAFF
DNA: TGTGCCAGCAGCCCTCTTCCGGAGATCTACGTAGGTCCTGAAGCTTTCTTT

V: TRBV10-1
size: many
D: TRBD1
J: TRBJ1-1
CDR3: CASSFGQGGAEAFF
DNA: TGCGCCAGCAGCTTCGGACAGGGAGGTGCTGAAGCTTTCTTT

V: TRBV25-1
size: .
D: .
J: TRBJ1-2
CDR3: CASSYSGAYGYTF
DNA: TGTGCCAGCAGTTACTCGGGAGCCTATGGCTACACCTTC

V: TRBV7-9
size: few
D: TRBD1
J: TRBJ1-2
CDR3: CASRPDRERDGYTF
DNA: TGTGCCAGCAGACCGGACAGGGAGAGAGATGGCTACACCTTC

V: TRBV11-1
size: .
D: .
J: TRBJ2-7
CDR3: CASSLGSTSYGQYF
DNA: TGTGCCAGCAGCTTAGGGTCCACCTCCTACGGGCAGTACTTC

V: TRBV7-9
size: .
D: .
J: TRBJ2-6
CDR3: CASSFSLTF
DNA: TGTGCCAGCAGCTTCTCCCTGACTTTC

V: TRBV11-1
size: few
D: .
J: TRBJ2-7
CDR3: CASSFLAEPYEQYF
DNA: TGTGCCAGCAGCTTTCTGGCGGAACCCTACGAGCAGTACTTC

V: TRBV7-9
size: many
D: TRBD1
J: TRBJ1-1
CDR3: CASSFRTGKAFF
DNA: TGTGCCAGCAGCTTTCGGACAGGAAAGGCTTTCTTT

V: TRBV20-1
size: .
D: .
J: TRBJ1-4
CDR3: CSATPTASEANEKLFF
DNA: TGCAGTGCTACCCCGACAGCCTCGGAGGCTAATGAAAAACTGTTTTTT